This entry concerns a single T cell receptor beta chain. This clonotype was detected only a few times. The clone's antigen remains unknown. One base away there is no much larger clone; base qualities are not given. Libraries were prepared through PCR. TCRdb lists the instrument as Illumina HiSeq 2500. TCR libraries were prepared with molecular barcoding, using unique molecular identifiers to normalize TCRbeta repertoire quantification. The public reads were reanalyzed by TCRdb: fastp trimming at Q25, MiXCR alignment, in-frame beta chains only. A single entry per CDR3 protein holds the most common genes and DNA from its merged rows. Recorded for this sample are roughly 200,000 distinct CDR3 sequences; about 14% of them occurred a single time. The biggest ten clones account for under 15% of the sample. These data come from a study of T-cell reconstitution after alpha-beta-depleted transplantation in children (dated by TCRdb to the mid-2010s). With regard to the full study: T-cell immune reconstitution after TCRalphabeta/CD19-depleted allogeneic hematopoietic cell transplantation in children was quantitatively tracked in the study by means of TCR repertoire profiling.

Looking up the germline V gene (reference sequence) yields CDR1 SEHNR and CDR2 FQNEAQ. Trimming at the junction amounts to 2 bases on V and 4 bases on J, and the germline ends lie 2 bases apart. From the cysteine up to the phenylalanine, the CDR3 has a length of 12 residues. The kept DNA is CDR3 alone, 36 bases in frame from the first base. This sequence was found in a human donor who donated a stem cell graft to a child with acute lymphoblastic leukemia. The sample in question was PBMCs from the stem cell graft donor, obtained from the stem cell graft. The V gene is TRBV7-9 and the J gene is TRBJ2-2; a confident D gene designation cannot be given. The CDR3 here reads CASSLRTGELFF. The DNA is TGTGCCAGCAGCTTACGCACCGGGGAGCTGTTTTTT.